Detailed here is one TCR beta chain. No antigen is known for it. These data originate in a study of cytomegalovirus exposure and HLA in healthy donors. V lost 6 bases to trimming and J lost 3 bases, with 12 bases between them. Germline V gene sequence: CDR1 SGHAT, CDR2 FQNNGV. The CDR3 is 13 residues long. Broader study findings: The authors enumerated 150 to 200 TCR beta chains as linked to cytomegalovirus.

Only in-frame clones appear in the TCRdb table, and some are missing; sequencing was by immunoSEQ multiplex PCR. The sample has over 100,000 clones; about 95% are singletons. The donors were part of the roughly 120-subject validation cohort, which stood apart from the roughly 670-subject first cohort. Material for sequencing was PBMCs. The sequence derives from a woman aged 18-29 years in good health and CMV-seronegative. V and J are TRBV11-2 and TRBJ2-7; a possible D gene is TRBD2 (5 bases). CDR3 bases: TGTGCCAGCAGAAAAGCGGACCTCTACGAGCAGTACTTC. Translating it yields CASRKADLYEQYF. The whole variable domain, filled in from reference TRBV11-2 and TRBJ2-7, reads EAGVAQSPRYKIIEKRQSVAFWCNPISGHATLYWYQQILGQGPKLLIQFQNNGVVDDSQLPKDRFSAERLKGVDSTLKIQPAKLEDSAVYLCASRKADLYEQYFGPGTRLTVT.